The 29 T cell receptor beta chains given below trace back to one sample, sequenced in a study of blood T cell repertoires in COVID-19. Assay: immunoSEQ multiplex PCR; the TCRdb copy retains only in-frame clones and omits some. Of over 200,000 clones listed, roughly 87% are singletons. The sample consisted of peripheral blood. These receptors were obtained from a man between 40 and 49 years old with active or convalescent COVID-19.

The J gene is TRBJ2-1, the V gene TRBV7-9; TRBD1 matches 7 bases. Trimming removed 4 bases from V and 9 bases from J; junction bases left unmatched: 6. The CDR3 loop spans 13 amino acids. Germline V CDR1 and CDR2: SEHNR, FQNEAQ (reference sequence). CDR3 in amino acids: CASSYTGVPEQFF. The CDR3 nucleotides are TGTGCCAGCAGCTACACAGGGGTTCCTGAGCAGTTCTTC. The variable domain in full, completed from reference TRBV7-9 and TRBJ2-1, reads DTGVSQNPRHKITKRGQNVTFRCDPISEHNRLYWYRQTLGQGPEFLTYFQNEAQLEKSRLLSDRFSAERPKGSFSTLEIQRTEQGDSAMYLCASSYTGVPEQFFGPGTRLTVL.

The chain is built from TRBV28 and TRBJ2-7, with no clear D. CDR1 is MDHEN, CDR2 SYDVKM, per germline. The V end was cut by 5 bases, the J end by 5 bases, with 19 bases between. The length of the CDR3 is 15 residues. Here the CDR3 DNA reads TGTGCCAGCAGTCCCTTTTCGGGTCTAGTAAACGAGCAGTACTTC. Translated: CASSPFSGLVNEQYF. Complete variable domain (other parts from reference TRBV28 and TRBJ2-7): DVKVTQSSRYLVKRTGEKVFLECVQDMDHENMFWYRQDPGLGLRLIYFSYDVKMKEKGDIPEGYSVSREKKERFSLILESASTNQTSMYLCASSPFSGLVNEQYFGPGTRLTVT.

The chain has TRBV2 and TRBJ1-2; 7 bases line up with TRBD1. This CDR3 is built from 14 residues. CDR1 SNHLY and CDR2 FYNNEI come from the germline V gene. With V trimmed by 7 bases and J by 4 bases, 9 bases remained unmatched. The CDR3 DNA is TGTGCCAGCACCCCCGGACAGGTTTCCTATGGCTACACCTTC. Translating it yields CASTPGQVSYGYTF.

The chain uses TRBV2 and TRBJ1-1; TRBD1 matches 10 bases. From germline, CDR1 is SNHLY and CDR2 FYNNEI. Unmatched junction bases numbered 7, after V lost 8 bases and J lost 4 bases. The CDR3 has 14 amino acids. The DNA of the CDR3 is TGTGCCAGCGAAGACAGGGGGCAAGGCACTGAAGCTTTCTTT. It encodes CASEDRGQGTEAFF.

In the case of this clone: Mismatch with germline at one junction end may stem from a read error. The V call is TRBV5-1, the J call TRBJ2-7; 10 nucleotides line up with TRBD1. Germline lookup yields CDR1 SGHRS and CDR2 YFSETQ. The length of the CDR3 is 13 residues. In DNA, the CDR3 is TGCGCCAGCAGATTGGGACAGGGGTACGAGCAGTACTTC. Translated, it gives CASRLGQGYEQYF.

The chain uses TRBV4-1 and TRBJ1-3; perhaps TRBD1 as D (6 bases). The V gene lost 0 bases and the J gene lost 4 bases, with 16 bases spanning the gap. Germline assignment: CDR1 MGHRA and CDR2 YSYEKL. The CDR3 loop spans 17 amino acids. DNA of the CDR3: TGCGCCAGCAGCCAAGAGCCGCTTGGGACAAGGGGAAACACCATATATTTT. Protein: CASSQEPLGTRGNTIYF.

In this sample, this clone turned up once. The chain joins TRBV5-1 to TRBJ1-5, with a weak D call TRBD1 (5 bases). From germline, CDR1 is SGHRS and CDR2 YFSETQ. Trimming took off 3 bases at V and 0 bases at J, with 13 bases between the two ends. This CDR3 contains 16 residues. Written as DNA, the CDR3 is TGCGCCAGCAGCTCGGCAGGGCCCCATAGCAATCAGCCCCAGCATTTT. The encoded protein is CASSSAGPHSNQPQHF.

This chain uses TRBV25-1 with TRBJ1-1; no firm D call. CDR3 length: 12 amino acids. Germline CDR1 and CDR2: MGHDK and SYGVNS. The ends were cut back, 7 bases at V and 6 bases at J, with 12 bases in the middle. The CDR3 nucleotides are TGTGCCAGCAACTACCCCGGCTCTGAAGCTTTCTTT. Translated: CASNYPGSEAFF.

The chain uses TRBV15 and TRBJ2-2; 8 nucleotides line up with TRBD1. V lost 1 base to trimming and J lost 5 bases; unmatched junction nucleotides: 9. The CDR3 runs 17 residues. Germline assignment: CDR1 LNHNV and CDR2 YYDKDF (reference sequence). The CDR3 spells CATSRGGRGLGTGELFF. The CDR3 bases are TGTGCCACCAGCAGAGGGGGCAGGGGGCTAGGGACCGGGGAGCTGTTTTTT.

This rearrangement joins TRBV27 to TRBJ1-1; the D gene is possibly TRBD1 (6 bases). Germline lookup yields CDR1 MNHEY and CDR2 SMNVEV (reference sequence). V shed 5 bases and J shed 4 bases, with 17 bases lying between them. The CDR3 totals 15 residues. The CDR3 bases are TGTGCCAGCAGTGATTCAACAGGGTCGAGCACTGAAGCTTTCTTT. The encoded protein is CASSDSTGSSTEAFF.

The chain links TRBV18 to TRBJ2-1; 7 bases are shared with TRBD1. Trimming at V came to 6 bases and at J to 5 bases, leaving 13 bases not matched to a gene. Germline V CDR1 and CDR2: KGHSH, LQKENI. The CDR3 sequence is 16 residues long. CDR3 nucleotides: TGTGCCAGCTCGCTGGGGGAACAGGGGTACCACAATGAGCAGTTCTTC. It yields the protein CASSLGEQGYHNEQFF.

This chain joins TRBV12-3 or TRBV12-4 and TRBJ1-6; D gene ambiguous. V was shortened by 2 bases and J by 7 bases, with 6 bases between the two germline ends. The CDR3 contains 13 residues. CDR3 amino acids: CASSLRENSPLHF. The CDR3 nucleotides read TGTGCCAGCAGTTTAAGGGAGAATTCACCCCTCCACTTT.

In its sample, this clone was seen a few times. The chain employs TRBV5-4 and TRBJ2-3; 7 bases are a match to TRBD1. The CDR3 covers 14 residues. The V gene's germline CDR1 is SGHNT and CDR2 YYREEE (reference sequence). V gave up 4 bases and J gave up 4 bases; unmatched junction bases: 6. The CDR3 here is CASSGRQGADTQYF. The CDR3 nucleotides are TGTGCCAGCAGCGGCAGACAGGGTGCAGATACGCAGTATTTT.

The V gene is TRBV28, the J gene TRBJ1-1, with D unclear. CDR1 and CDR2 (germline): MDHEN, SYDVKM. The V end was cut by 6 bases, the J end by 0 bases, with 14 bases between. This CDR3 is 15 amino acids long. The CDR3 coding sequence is TGTGCCAGCAGCAATAGTCTGGGCGTGAACACTGAAGCTTTCTTT. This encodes CASSNSLGVNTEAFF.

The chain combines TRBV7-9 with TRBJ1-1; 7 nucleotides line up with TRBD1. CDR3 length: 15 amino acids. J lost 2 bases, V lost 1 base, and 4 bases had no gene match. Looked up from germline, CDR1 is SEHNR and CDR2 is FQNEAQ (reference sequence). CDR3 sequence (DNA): TGTGCCAGCAGCTTAGGGGACAGCTTTAACACTGAAGCTTTCTTT. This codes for CASSLGDSFNTEAFF.

This CDR3 is CASSNVSEWGGNEKLFF. In DNA form, the CDR3 reads TGTGCCAGCAGCAATGTTAGTGAGTGGGGGGGGAACGAAAAACTGTTTTTT. The rearrangement joins TRBV21-1 to TRBJ1-4. TRBV21-1 is an annotated pseudogene. The CDR3 has 17 amino acids.

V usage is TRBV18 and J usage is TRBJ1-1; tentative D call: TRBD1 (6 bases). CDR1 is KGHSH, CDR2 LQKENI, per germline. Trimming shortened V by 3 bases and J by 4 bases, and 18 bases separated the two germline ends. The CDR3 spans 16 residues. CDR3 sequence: CASSPSVGGQGTEAFF. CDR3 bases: TGTGCCAGCTCACCCTCGGTGGGGGGGCAGGGCACTGAAGCTTTCTTT.

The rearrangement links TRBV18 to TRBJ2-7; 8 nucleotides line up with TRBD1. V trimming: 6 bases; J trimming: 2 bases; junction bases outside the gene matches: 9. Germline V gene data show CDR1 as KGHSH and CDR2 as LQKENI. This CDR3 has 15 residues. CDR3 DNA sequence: TGTGCCAGCTCTCCCGACAGGGGTTACCCCTACGAGCAGTACTTC. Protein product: CASSPDRGYPYEQYF.

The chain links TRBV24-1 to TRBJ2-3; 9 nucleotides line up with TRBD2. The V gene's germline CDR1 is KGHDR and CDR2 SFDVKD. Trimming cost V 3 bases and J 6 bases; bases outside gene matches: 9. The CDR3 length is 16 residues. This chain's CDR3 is CATSDPLGGGDDTQYF. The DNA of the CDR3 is TGTGCCACCAGTGATCCGTTAGGCGGGGGGGATGATACGCAGTATTTT.

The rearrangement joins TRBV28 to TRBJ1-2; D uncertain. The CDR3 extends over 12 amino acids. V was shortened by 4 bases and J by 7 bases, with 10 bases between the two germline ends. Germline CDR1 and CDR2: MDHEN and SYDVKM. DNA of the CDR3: TGTGCCAGCAGTTACTCGACGGGTGGCTACACCTTC. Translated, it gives CASSYSTGGYTF.

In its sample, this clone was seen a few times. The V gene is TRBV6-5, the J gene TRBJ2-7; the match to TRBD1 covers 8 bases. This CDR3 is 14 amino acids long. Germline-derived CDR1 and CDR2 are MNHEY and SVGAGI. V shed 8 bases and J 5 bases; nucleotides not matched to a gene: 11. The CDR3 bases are TGTGCCAGCCATTCCAGGGGGCTGTTGGACGAGCAGTACTTC. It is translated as CASHSRGLLDEQYF.

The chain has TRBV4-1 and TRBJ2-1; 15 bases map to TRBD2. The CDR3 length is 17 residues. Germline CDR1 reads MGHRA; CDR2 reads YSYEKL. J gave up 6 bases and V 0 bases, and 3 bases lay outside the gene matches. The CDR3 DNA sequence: TGCGCCAGCAGCCAAGATTCGGGACTAGCGGGAGGCAATGAGCAGTTCTTC. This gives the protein CASSQDSGLAGGNEQFF.

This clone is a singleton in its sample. The chain's CDR3 is CASRDGLAGDEQFF. The CDR3 DNA reads as TGTGCCAGTAGGGACGGACTAGCGGGAGATGAGCAGTTCTTC. The gene calls are TRBV19 and TRBJ2-1; 13 nucleotides match TRBD2. Germline CDR1 LNHDA, CDR2 SQIVND (reference sequence). The CDR3 is made up of 14 amino acids. With V trimmed by 6 bases and J by 8 bases, 4 bases remained unmatched.

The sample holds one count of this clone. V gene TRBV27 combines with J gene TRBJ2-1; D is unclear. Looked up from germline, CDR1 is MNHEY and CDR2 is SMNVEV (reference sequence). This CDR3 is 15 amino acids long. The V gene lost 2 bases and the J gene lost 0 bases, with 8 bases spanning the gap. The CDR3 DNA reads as TGTGCCAGCAGTTTAGTGGTTAGCTCCTACAATGAGCAGTTCTTC. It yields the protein CASSLVVSSYNEQFF.

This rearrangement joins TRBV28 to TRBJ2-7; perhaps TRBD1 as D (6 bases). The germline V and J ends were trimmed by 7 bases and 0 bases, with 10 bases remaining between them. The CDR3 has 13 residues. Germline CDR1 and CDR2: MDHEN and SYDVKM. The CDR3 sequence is CASTGTPSYEQYF. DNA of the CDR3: TGTGCCAGCACCGGGACACCCTCCTACGAGCAGTACTTC.

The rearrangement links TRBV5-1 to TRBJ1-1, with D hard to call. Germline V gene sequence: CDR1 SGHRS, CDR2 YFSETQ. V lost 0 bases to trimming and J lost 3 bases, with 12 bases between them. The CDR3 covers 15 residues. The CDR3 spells CASSLAGNGDTEAFF. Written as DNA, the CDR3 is TGCGCCAGCAGCTTGGCGGGGAACGGGGACACTGAAGCTTTCTTT.

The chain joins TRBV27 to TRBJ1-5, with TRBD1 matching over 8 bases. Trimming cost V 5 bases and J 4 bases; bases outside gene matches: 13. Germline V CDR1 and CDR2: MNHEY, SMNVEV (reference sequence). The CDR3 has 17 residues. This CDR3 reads CASSTRQGIVKNQPQHF. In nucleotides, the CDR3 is TGTGCCAGCAGTACCCGACAGGGGATTGTGAAAAATCAGCCCCAGCATTTT.

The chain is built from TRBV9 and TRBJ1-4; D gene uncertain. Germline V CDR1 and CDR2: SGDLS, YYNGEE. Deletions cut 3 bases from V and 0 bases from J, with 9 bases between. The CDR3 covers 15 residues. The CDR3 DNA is TGTGCCAGCAGCGCTGGGCCAACAACTAATGAAAAACTGTTTTTT. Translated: CASSAGPTTNEKLFF.

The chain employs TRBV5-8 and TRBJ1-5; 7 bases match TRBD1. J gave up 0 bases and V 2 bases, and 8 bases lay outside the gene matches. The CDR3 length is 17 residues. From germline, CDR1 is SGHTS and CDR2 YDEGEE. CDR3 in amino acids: CASSFNRDRYSNQPQHF. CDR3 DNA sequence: TGTGCCAGCAGCTTCAACCGGGACAGATATAGCAATCAGCCCCAGCATTTT.